The clone carrying this T cell receptor (beta chain) has ten or more counts. The antigen is unknown. Germline V gives CDR1 SGHVS, CDR2 FQNEAQ. V was clipped by 1 base and J by 7 bases, with 8 bases between them. There are 14 residues in the CDR3. This record belongs to a study of CD8 T cells in ankylosing spondylitis. Broader study findings: Significant enrichment of disease-linked clones was reportedly seen in matched ankylosing spondylitis synovial fluid. A CD8+ phenotype characterized the disease-linked clones, which were relatively rare in peripheral blood. In ankylosing spondylitis blood, a motif of seven or eight highly homologous TCR beta variants appeared characteristic.

MiXCR, run by TCRdb on the 5' RACE reads, gives a single entry per CDR3 protein. The sample has about 69,000 distinct CDR3 sequences; approximately 5.3% are singletons. Sequencing input: blood, either unsorted or a sorted T cell fraction (not recorded which). This chain joins TRBV7-8 and TRBJ1-6; D may be TRBD1 (6 bases). This TCR derives from a male donor with ankylosing spondylitis or in good health (not recorded which). CDR3 residues: CASSLDRENSPLHF. Written as DNA, the CDR3 is TGTGCCAGCAGCTTAGACAGGGAAAATTCACCCCTCCACTTT.